This T cell receptor beta chain comes out of a study of early T cells in non-severe SARS-CoV-2 infection (dated by TCRdb to the early 2020s). About the investigation overall: Because TCR sequencing was done on bulk RNA from unsorted whole blood, the alpha and beta chains could not be paired.

What the work shows at the level of the full study, not this receptor alone: Matching against VDJdb was skewed toward anti-spike CD8 responses, likely underestimated virus-specific expansions, and missed private and CD4 specificities.

Between the V and J ends, shortened by 0 bases and 2 bases respectively, the junction contains 11 bases. Via the germline V gene (reference sequence), CDR1 is MNHEY and CDR2 SMNVEV. From its cysteine to its phenylalanine, the CDR3 spans 15 amino acids. The kept DNA is CDR3 alone, 45 bases in frame from the first base. The library was built by means of 5' RACE. Instrument used: NextSeq 500. To correct for sequencing error and PCR bias, the TCR library protocol tagged individual cDNA molecules with unique molecular identifiers. Sequencing covered both TCR alpha and beta chains, and within each sample the abundances of alpha and beta sequences were tightly co-correlated. On the authors' methods: V gene, J gene and CDR3 annotation of TCR sequences was performed with Decombinator V4. Expanded TCRs were defined as changing significantly between any two time points under a Poisson model with p below 0.0001. TCR abundances were normalised to the total number of TCRs sequenced per sample and expressed as counts per million. TRAV1-2 paired with TRAJ12, TRAJ20 or TRAJ33 defined MAIT TCRs, while TRAV10 paired with TRAJ18 defined iNKT TCRs. VDJdb, accessed 1 November 2021, was searched for CMV, EBV and SARS-CoV-2 annotated TCRs, excluding TCRs annotated for multiple antigens. TCRdb reprocessed the public reads (quality trimming at Q25 with fastp, clone calling with MiXCR) and kept in-frame beta chains. Each CDR3 protein gets just one entry, which takes the most common genes and DNA from the rows behind it. The V and J calls were determined by TCRdb, not by the authors. Here the sample has 90,000 to 130,000 distinct CDR3 sequences; roughly an eighth occur a single time. The top ten hold about 3.8% of the sample.

Set within a cohort of healthcare workers in London, UK, this nested case-control study involved weekly PCR testing of nasopharyngeal swabs along with blood sampling. Between 23 and 31 March 2020, the week of the UK lockdown, healthcare workers were enrolled and then followed up weekly for as long as 16 weeks. As to this clonotype: Its antigen is not yet known. Qualities for individual bases were not recorded, and no much larger clone is one base off.

The sequence was obtained from an adult who was a healthcare worker with PCR-confirmed SARS-CoV-2 infection or an uninfected control (not recorded which). The chain is made from TRBV27 and TRBJ2-7, with a weak D call of TRBD1 (7 bases match). The sequences come from whole blood, collected at baseline. Here is the DNA: TGTGCCAGCAGTTTATCGTCAGGGGGGACCTACGAGCAGTACTTC. Translated, it gives CASSLSSGGTYEQYF.